The 12 T cell receptor beta chains in this list originate from one sample, sequenced in a study of follicular helper T cells after annual influenza vaccination. Method: immunoSEQ multiplex PCR; TCRdb's copy keeps in-frame clones and lacks some. The sample consists of around 10,000 clones, about four fifths of them appearing once. Time point given: 2014-2015 season, pre-vaccination. Sequencing used CXCR5- memory CD4+ T cells sorted from blood, obtained on the day of influenza vaccination. Receptors originate from an adult who received the influenza vaccine.

Points on this clone: One end of the junction is discordant with germline, which a read error may explain. The chain couples TRBV6-6 to TRBJ1-5; 7 bases map to TRBD1. From germline, CDR1 is MNHNY and CDR2 SVGAGI (reference sequence). There are 13 residues in the CDR3. The CDR3 DNA reads as TGTGCCAGCAGCCGACAGGGCAACCAGCCCCAGCATTTT. Translation gives CASSRQGNQPQHF.

The chain combines TRBV11-2 with TRBJ2-7, with 14 bases aligning to TRBD2. V shed 1 base and J 5 bases; nucleotides not matched to a gene: 4. The V gene's germline CDR1 is SGHAT and CDR2 FQNNGV. This CDR3 comprises 16 residues. Here the CDR3 reads CASSLGGLAGAHEQYF. DNA of the CDR3: TGTGCCAGCAGCTTAGGGGGACTAGCGGGAGCCCACGAGCAGTACTTC.

V is TRBV4-1 and J is TRBJ2-2; 9 nucleotides align to TRBD2. V dropped 7 bases and J dropped 4; count of bases not matched to a gene: 10. Germline lookup yields CDR1 MGHRA and CDR2 YSYEKL. The CDR3 contains 16 residues. This CDR3 is CASNGVAGAVTGELFF. The CDR3 nucleotides read TGCGCCAGCAATGGGGTAGCGGGAGCGGTCACCGGGGAGCTGTTTTTT.

The chain has TRBV9 and TRBJ2-3; 12 positions agree with TRBD2. The CDR3 runs to 15 residues. Per germline, CDR1 SGDLS and CDR2 YYNGEE. Trimming removed 2 bases from V and 5 bases from J; junction bases left unmatched: 3. The CDR3 here is CASSVQLAGGDTQYF. In DNA, the CDR3 is TGTGCCAGCAGCGTGCAACTAGCGGGGGGAGATACGCAGTATTTT.

Only one count was recorded for this clone. The V call is TRBV27, the J call TRBJ1-3; D unresolved. Germline V CDR1 and CDR2: MNHEY, SMNVEV (reference sequence). The CDR3 covers 12 residues. V lost 7 bases to trimming and J lost 7 bases, with 11 bases between them. For the CDR3, the DNA is TGTGCCAGCATCTCACCCGGGAACACCATATATTTT. Protein product: CASISPGNTIYF.

The rearrangement links TRBV7-9 to TRBJ2-7; TRBD2 aligns across 7 bases. Germline lookup yields CDR1 SEHNR and CDR2 FQNEAQ (reference sequence). Trimming removed 5 bases from V and 3 bases from J; junction bases left unmatched: 16. The CDR3 consists of 17 residues. The CDR3, as DNA: TGTGCCAGCAGCCCCCCTTCGTGGGGACTACCGTTCTACGAGCAGTACTTC. Translating it yields CASSPPSWGLPFYEQYF. The variable domain in full, with the rest retrieved from reference TRBV7-9 and TRBJ2-7, is DTGVSQNPRHKITKRGQNVTFRCDPISEHNRLYWYRQTLGQGPEFLTYFQNEAQLEKSRLLSDRFSAERPKGSFSTLEIQRTEQGDSAMYLCASSPPSWGLPFYEQYFGPGTRLTVT.

The chain links TRBV11-2 to TRBJ2-2; 8 bases fit TRBD1. The CDR3 has 17 amino acids. The V gene end was trimmed by 7 bases and the J gene end by 6 bases; junction bases not matched to a gene: 16. Germline V lookup: CDR1 SGHAT, CDR2 FQNNGV. The CDR3 reads CASTPRLGQGAAGELFF. The DNA of the CDR3 is TGTGCCAGCACCCCCCGCCTGGGGCAGGGGGCGGCCGGGGAGCTGTTTTTT. The full variable domain, with the rest looked up from reference TRBV11-2 and TRBJ2-2, is EAGVAQSPRYKIIEKRQSVAFWCNPISGHATLYWYQQILGQGPKLLIQFQNNGVVDDSQLPKDRFSAERLKGVDSTLKIQPAKLEDSAVYLCASTPRLGQGAAGELFFGEGSRLTVL.

The V gene is TRBV11-2, the J gene TRBJ2-6; no clear D gene. Germline-derived CDR1 and CDR2 are SGHAT and FQNNGV. V dropped 0 bases and J dropped 0 bases, with 9 bases sitting between them. The CDR3 length is 17 residues. CDR3 protein: CASSLDSGFSGANVLTF. In DNA form, the CDR3 reads TGTGCCAGCAGCTTAGATTCCGGATTCTCTGGGGCCAACGTCCTGACTTTC.

The chain has TRBV29-1 and TRBJ2-1; D could derive from TRBD1 or TRBD2 (5 bases each). Trimming cost V 5 bases and J 3 bases, with 14 bases left between them. The CDR3 extends over 14 amino acids. Looked up from germline, CDR1 is SQVTM and CDR2 is ANQGSEA. The CDR3 nucleotides are TGCAGCGTTTTCCCTGGGGCGGGCTACAATGAGCAGTTCTTC. As protein: CSVFPGAGYNEQFF.

The J gene is TRBJ2-2, the V gene TRBV9; possible D gene TRBD1, 7 bases. The germline V and J ends were trimmed by 3 bases and 2 bases, with 11 bases remaining between them. This CDR3 has 15 amino acids. Per the germline V gene, CDR1 is SGDLS and CDR2 is YYNGEE. The CDR3 spells CASSAGGGNTGELFF. The CDR3 region has the DNA TGTGCCAGCAGCGCCGGAGGGGGCAACACCGGGGAGCTGTTTTTT.

The chain has TRBV19 and TRBJ1-2, with D tentatively TRBD1 (5 bases). The germline V and J ends were trimmed by 5 bases and 5 bases, with 18 bases remaining between them. The CDR3 is made up of 15 amino acids. CDR1 LNHDA and CDR2 SQIVND come from the germline V gene (reference sequence). The DNA for the CDR3 is TGTGCCAGTAGTCCGGACTCCGTGGGGACGTATGGCTACACCTTC. It codes for CASSPDSVGTYGYTF.

The V and J genes are TRBV18 and TRBJ1-5; 7 bases line up with TRBD1. The CDR3 spans 17 residues. With 6 bases clipped from V and 2 bases from J, the junction kept 13 bases outside the gene matches. Germline CDR1 is KGHSH and CDR2 is LQKENI. Here the CDR3 reads CASSGPLGGAGNQPQHF. CDR3 coding DNA: TGTGCCAGCTCCGGTCCCCTAGGGGGCGCGGGCAATCAGCCCCAGCATTTT.